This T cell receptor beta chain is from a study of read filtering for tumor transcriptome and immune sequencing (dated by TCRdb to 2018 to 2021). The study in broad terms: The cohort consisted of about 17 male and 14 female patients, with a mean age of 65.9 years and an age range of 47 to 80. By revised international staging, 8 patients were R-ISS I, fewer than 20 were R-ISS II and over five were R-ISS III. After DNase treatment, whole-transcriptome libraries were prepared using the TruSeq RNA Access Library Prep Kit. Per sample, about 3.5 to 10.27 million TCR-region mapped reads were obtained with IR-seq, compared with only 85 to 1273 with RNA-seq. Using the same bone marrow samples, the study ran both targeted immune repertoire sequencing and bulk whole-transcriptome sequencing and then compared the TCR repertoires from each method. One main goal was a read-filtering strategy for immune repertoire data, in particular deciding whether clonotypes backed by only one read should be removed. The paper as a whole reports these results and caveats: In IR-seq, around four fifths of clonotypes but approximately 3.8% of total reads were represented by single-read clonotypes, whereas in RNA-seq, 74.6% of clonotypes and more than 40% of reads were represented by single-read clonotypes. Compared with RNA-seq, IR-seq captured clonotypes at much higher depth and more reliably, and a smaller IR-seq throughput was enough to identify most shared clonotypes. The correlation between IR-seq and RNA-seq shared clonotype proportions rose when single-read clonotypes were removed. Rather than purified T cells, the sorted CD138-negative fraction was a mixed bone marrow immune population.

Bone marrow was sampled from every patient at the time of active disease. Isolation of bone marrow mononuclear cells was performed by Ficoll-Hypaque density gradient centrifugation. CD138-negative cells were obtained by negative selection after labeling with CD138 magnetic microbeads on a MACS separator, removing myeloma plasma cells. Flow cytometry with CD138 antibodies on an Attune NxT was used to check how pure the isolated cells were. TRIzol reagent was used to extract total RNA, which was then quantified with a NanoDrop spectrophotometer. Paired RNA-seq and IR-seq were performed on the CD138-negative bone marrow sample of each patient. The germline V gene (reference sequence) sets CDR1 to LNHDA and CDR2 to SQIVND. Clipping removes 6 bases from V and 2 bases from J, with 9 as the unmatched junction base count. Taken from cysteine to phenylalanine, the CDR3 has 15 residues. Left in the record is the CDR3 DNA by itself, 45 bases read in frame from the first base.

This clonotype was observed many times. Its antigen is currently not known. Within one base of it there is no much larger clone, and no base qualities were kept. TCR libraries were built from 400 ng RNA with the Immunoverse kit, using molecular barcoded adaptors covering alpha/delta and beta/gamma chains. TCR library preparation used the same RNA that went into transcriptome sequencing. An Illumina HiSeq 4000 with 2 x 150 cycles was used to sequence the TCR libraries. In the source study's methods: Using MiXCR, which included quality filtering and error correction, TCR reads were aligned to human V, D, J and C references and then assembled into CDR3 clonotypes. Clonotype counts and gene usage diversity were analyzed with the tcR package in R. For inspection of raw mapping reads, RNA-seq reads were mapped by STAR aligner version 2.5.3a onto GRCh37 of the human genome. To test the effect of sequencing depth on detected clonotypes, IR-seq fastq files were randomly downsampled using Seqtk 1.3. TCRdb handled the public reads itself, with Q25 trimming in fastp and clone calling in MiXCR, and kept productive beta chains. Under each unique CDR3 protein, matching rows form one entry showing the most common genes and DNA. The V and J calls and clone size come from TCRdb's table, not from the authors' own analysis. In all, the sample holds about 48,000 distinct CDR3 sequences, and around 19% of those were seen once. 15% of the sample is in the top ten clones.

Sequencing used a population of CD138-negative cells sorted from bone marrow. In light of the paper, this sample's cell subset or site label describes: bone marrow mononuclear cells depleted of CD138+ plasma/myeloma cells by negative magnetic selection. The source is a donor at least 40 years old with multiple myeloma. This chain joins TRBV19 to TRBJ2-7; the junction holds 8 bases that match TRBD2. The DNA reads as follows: TGTGCCAGTAGGGAGCGGGGGTCGGGGACCTACGAGCAGTACTTC. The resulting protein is CASRERGSGTYEQYF.